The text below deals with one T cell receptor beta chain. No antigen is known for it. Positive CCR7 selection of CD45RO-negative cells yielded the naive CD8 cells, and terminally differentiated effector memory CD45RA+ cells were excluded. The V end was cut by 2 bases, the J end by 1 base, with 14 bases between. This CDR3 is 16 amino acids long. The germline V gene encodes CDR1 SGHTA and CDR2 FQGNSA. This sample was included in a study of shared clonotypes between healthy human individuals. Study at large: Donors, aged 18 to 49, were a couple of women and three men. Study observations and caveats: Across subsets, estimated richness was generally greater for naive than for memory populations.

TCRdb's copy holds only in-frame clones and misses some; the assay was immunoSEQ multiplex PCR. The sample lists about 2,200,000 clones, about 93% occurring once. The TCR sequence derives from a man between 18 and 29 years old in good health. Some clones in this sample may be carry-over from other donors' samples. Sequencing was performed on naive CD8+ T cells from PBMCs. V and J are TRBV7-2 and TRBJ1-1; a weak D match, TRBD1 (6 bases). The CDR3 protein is CASSLWRQGTNTEAFF. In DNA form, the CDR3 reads TGTGCCAGCAGCTTATGGCGTCAGGGGACGAACACTGAAGCTTTCTTT.